Listed here are 28 T cell receptor beta chains from one sample, sequenced in a study of blood T cell repertoires in COVID-19. Clones were sequenced by immunoSEQ multiplex PCR, and TCRdb holds only the in-frame ones, with some missing. The sample includes about 150,000 clones, just over 85% of them seen just once. The sequencing sample was made of peripheral blood. The receptors come from a man in his 70s with acute or convalescent COVID-19.

The chain combines TRBV10-3 with TRBJ1-4; 12 nucleotides align to TRBD1. The CDR3 loop spans 17 amino acids. Trimming cost V 3 bases and J 2 bases; bases outside gene matches: 4. Germline V gene data show CDR1 as ENHRY and CDR2 as SYGVKD. CDR3 residues: CAISDGTGGGTNEKLFF. The CDR3, as DNA: TGTGCCATCAGTGACGGGACAGGGGGCGGCACTAATGAAAAACTGTTTTTT.

V gene TRBV6-1 combines with J gene TRBJ2-6; tentatively, D is TRBD2 (6 bases). This CDR3 has 15 residues. Per germline, CDR1 MNHNS and CDR2 SASEGT. Trimming left V 5 bases short and J 3 bases short, with 11 bases between. The DNA of the CDR3 is TGTGCCAGCAGTTCGAAGGGAGGTGGGGCCAACGTCCTGACTTTC. This codes for CASSSKGGGANVLTF.

A single count supports this clone. This sequence joins TRBV2 and TRBJ2-5; 9 bases are shared with TRBD1. Per the germline V gene, CDR1 is SNHLY and CDR2 is FYNNEI. Germline trimming cut 5 bases from V and 4 bases from J; bases unmatched to any gene: 8. The CDR3 length is 15 residues. CDR3 sequence (DNA): TGTGCCAGCAGTACGGGACAGGGAGTAGGAGAGACCCAGTACTTC. The encoded protein is CASSTGQGVGETQYF.

This chain uses TRBV7-3 with TRBJ1-4, with TRBD1 as a possible D gene (6 bases). Between the trimmed V and J ends, which lost 1 base and 7 bases, there was a span of 10 bases. The CDR3 is 14 residues long. Germline CDR1 reads SGHTA; CDR2 reads FQGTGA. The CDR3 here is CASSLNRVREKLFF. In DNA form, the CDR3 reads TGTGCCAGCAGCTTAAACAGGGTCCGTGAAAAACTGTTTTTT.

This sequence joins TRBV12-3 or TRBV12-4 and TRBJ1-5, with D unresolved. CDR3 length: 11 amino acids. V dropped 8 bases and J dropped 4 bases, with 6 bases sitting between them. The chain's CDR3 is CASGQNQPQHF. CDR3 nucleotides: TGTGCCAGCGGGCAAAATCAGCCCCAGCATTTT.

The chain combines TRBV30 with TRBJ1-6; 7 positions match TRBD1. J gave up 10 bases and V 3 bases, and 9 bases lay outside the gene matches. CDR3 length: 14 amino acids. Germline V CDR1 and CDR2: GTSNPN, SVGIG (reference sequence). The CDR3 DNA sequence: TGTGCCTGGAGCACGGGACAGTGGATCTCACCCCTCCACTTT. Amino acid sequence: CAWSTGQWISPLHF.

This chain uses TRBV6-5 with TRBJ1-1, with D possibly TRBD1 on 5 matching bases. The CDR3 spans 12 residues. V lost 7 bases and J 4 bases, leaving 10 bases between the germline ends. Looked up from germline, CDR1 is MNHEY and CDR2 is SVGAGI. CDR3 sequence reads: CASNFRVTEAFF. The CDR3 DNA follows: TGTGCCAGCAATTTCAGGGTCACTGAAGCTTTCTTT.

This chain links TRBV5-1 with TRBJ2-1; 9 bases fit TRBD2. Germline V gene data show CDR1 as SGHRS and CDR2 as YFSETQ. With 5 bases clipped from V and 5 bases from J, the junction kept 8 bases outside the gene matches. This CDR3 contains 15 residues. The DNA for the CDR3 is TGCGCCAGCAGACCTTCTAGCGGGGTACACAATGAGCAGTTCTTC. This sequence encodes CASRPSSGVHNEQFF.

This clone was seen more than once but under ten times. The V gene is TRBV5-1, the J gene TRBJ2-3, with 9 bases fitting TRBD2. Germline loops: CDR1 SGHRS, CDR2 YFSETQ. The CDR3 contains 16 residues. The J segment lost 9 bases and the V segment lost 4 bases, leaving 15 bases of the junction unmatched. The CDR3 region is CASSPALIAGEGTQYF. In DNA, the CDR3 is TGCGCCAGCAGCCCCGCCCTTATAGCGGGAGAGGGGACGCAGTATTTT. The complete variable domain, with remaining parts taken from reference TRBV5-1 and TRBJ2-3, reads KAGVTQTPRYLIKTRGQQVTLSCSPISGHRSVSWYQQTPGQGLQFLFEYFSETQRNKGNFPGRFSGRQFSNSRSEMNVSTLELGDSALYLCASSPALIAGEGTQYFGPGTRLTVL.

This chain joins TRBV11-3 and TRBJ2-7, with 8 nucleotides matching TRBD1. Germline CDR1 is SGHNT and CDR2 is YENEEA. The junction had 19 bases not matched to a gene; V was cut back by 5 bases and J by 7 bases. The CDR3 covers 17 residues. CDR3 in DNA: TGTGCCAGCAGCCCGGGAACCGGGACAGGAAACCTACGAGAGCAGTACTTC. Residues: CASSPGTGTGNLREQYF.

V and J are TRBV7-2 and TRBJ1-2, with 11 bases fitting TRBD1. CDR3 size: 17 residues. CDR1 SGHTA and CDR2 FQGNSA come from the germline V gene. Germline trimming cut 1 base from V and 7 bases from J; bases unmatched to any gene: 11. CDR3 nucleotides: TGTGCCAGCAGCTTAGTGAGGGGGACAGGGGGAGAAGGTGGCTACACCTTC. Encoded protein: CASSLVRGTGGEGGYTF.

This chain links TRBV7-9 with TRBJ1-1; weak D call: TRBD1 (5 bases). V gave up 2 bases and J gave up 2 bases, with 24 bases separating them. The CDR3 is made up of 19 amino acids. The germline CDR1 and CDR2 sequences are SEHNR and FQNEAQ (reference sequence). The CDR3 DNA follows: TGTGCCAGCAGCTTATTTGCGAACCCGGGACTGACTTCAAACACTGAAGCTTTCTTT. Translated: CASSLFANPGLTSNTEAFF.

This clone was detected once. The chain uses TRBV9 and TRBJ2-2, with 7 bases lining up with TRBD1. V dropped 4 bases and J dropped 0; count of bases not matched to a gene: 12. The CDR3 consists of 18 residues. Germline V gene data show CDR1 as SGDLS and CDR2 as YYNGEE. CDR3 region: CASSPKVSGTANTGELFF. The CDR3 nucleotides are TGTGCCAGCAGCCCTAAGGTTTCCGGGACAGCGAACACCGGGGAGCTGTTTTTT.

CDR3 bases: TGTGCCAGCAGTTACTCGTTGGACAGGGCAAAAGAGACCCAGTACTTC. Translation: CASSYSLDRAKETQYF. V and J are TRBV6-5 and TRBJ2-5, with 8 bases matching TRBD1. The CDR3 is 16 amino acids. Germline CDR1 is MNHEY and CDR2 is SVGAGI. Trimming removed 0 bases from V and 3 bases from J; junction bases left unmatched: 6.

The V gene is TRBV19, the J gene TRBJ2-3; TRBD2 is a possible D gene (5 bases). CDR1 is LNHDA, CDR2 SQIVND, per germline (reference sequence). V dropped 6 bases and J dropped 2 bases, with 18 bases sitting between them. The CDR3 loop spans 16 amino acids. CDR3 loop: CASSPASRGFTDTQYF. The CDR3 DNA reads as TGTGCCAGTAGCCCCGCTTCCCGAGGGTTCACAGATACGCAGTATTTT.

The rearrangement joins TRBV28 to TRBJ1-2, with D maybe TRBD1 (6 bases). Trimming removed 5 bases from V and 9 bases from J, with 16 bases in between. Germline V gives CDR1 MDHEN, CDR2 SYDVKM. CDR3 length: 13 amino acids. The CDR3 coding sequence is TGTGCCAGCAGTACACAGGGAGCGGTGAGCTACACCTTC. It specifies CASSTQGAVSYTF.

V gene TRBV7-9 combines with J gene TRBJ2-6; 9 bases align to TRBD2. Trimming removed 4 bases from V and 1 base from J; junction bases left unmatched: 11. The CDR3 extends over 19 amino acids. In germline, CDR1 is SEHNR, CDR2 FQNEAQ (reference sequence). CDR3 sequence: CASSSRSGGGRSGANVLTF. The CDR3 bases are TGTGCCAGCAGCTCACGTAGCGGGGGAGGAAGATCTGGGGCCAACGTCCTGACTTTC.

The chain employs TRBV18 and TRBJ2-5; tentatively, D is TRBD1 (6 bases). Trimming removed 0 bases at V and 1 base at J, with 9 bases between. The CDR3 loop spans 15 amino acids. CDR1 is KGHSH, CDR2 LQKENI, per germline. CDR3 sequence (DNA): TGTGCCAGCTCACCACCCGGCAGGGGCCAAGAGACCCAGTACTTC. It specifies CASSPPGRGQETQYF.

The chain links TRBV6-1 to TRBJ1-2, with TRBD1 as a possible D gene (5 bases). V lost 2 bases to trimming and J lost 8 bases, with 18 bases between them. This CDR3 is 15 amino acids long. Germline values: CDR1 MNHNS, CDR2 SASEGT. Here the CDR3 reads CASSEKSGRAEGYTF. Here the CDR3 DNA reads TGTGCCAGCAGTGAAAAATCGGGCAGGGCAGAGGGCTACACCTTC.

There are a few counts of this clone. Here the CDR3 DNA reads TGTGCCAGCAGCCCTCGCGGGTACAGCGGGCCTATCGGGAATGAGCAGTTCTTC. This encodes CASSPRGYSGPIGNEQFF. The V gene is TRBV7-3, the J gene TRBJ2-1; TRBD2 might be the D (6 bases). The germline V and J ends were trimmed by 5 bases and 7 bases, with 27 bases remaining between them. Germline lookup yields CDR1 SGHTA and CDR2 FQGTGA. The CDR3 totals 18 residues.

This clone appeared a few times. The chain recombines TRBV5-1 with TRBJ2-7, with 13 bases lining up with TRBD2. The CDR3 is 14 amino acids. Germline assignment: CDR1 SGHRS and CDR2 YFSETQ. Trimming removed 2 bases from V and 5 bases from J; junction bases left unmatched: 1. In nucleotides, the CDR3 is TGCGCCAGCAGCTTCGGGACTAGCGGGAACGAGCAGTACTTC. This gives the protein CASSFGTSGNEQYF.

CDR3 DNA: TGTGCCAGCAACGCCGGGAGGGTGAAGTACAATGAGCAGTTCTTC. It specifies CASNAGRVKYNEQFF. The chain employs TRBV7-8 and TRBJ2-1; 8 bases line up with TRBD2. CDR3 size: 15 residues. Trimming at V came to 7 bases and at J to 4 bases, leaving 9 bases not matched to a gene. Per the germline V gene, CDR1 is SGHVS and CDR2 is FQNEAQ.

This clone was counted between two and nine times. This sample includes further DNA sequences coding for the same CDR3. The CDR3 reads CASSLVGDSTDTQYF. DNA for the CDR3: TGTGCCAGCAGCTTGGTCGGCGACTCCACAGATACGCAGTATTTT. The chain links TRBV5-4 to TRBJ2-3; D is unresolved. This CDR3 is built from 15 residues. CDR1 and CDR2 from the germline V gene are SGHNT and YYREEE (reference sequence). V lost 0 bases and J lost 2, with 10 bases in between.

On this clone: This sample also contains other DNA sequences that code for the same CDR3. The rearrangement uses TRBV7-2 and TRBJ2-1, with TRBD1 matching over 12 bases. The J segment lost 6 bases and the V segment lost 1 base, leaving 4 bases of the junction unmatched. The CDR3 is 16 residues long. Looked up from germline, CDR1 is SGHTA and CDR2 is FQGNSA. The CDR3 region has the DNA TGTGCCAGCAGCTTAGTAGGGACAGGGGGCATCAATGAGCAGTTCTTC. This encodes CASSLVGTGGINEQFF.

The rearrangement uses TRBV5-1 and TRBJ2-1, with TRBD2 matching 12 bases. CDR3 length: 15 amino acids. Germline assignment: CDR1 SGHRS and CDR2 YFSETQ. V was clipped by 4 bases and J by 3 bases; unmatched bases: 2. The CDR3 DNA sequence: TGCGCCAGCAGCCTGACTAGCGGGGGCTACAATGAGCAGTTCTTC. Protein: CASSLTSGGYNEQFF. The full variable domain, rest sourced from reference TRBV5-1 and TRBJ2-1, is KAGVTQTPRYLIKTRGQQVTLSCSPISGHRSVSWYQQTPGQGLQFLFEYFSETQRNKGNFPGRFSGRQFSNSRSEMNVSTLELGDSALYLCASSLTSGGYNEQFFGPGTRLTVL.

This rearrangement joins TRBV5-5 to TRBJ2-4, with D possibly being TRBD2 (6 bases). Per the germline V gene, CDR1 is SGHKS and CDR2 is YYEKEE (reference sequence). The CDR3 length is 15 residues. Trimming removed 5 bases from V and 4 bases from J, with 16 bases in between. In DNA form, the CDR3 reads TGTGCCAGCAGATCTGCTCGGGAGACTAAAAACATTCAGTACTTC. Translated: CASRSARETKNIQYF. Looking up the rest from reference TRBV5-5 and TRBJ2-4 gives the full variable domain: DAGVTQSPTHLIKTRGQQVTLRCSPISGHKSVSWYQQVLGQGPQFIFQYYEKEERGRGNFPDRFSARQFPNYSSELNVNALLLGDSALYLCASRSARETKNIQYFGAGTRLSVL.

The gene calls are TRBV7-9 and TRBJ2-1, with 11 nucleotides matching TRBD2. V shed 6 bases, J shed 2 bases, and the junction held 3 bases outside the gene matches. CDR3 length: 15 residues. From germline, CDR1 is SEHNR and CDR2 FQNEAQ (reference sequence). This CDR3 is CASSSSGGTYNEQFF. CDR3 nucleotide sequence: TGTGCCAGCAGTTCTAGCGGGGGGACCTACAATGAGCAGTTCTTC.

This clone has only one observation. This chain connects TRBV14 to TRBJ1-3; 10 positions match TRBD1. The CDR3 is 15 residues long. V lost 4 bases, J lost 3 bases, and 3 bases stayed unmatched. Germline-derived CDR1 and CDR2 are SGHDN and FVKESK. The CDR3 bases are TGTGCCAGCAGCCGGGACAGGGGATATGGAAACACCATATATTTT. Residues: CASSRDRGYGNTIYF.